One sample yielded the 13 T cell receptor beta chains listed below, sequenced in a study of blood T cell repertoires in COVID-19. Clones were read by immunoSEQ multiplex PCR, and TCRdb kept only the in-frame ones, dropping some. Here the sample spans under 250,000 clones, roughly 80% being singletons. The specimen was peripheral blood. Source of these receptors: an older woman who had recovered from COVID-19.

CDR3 region: CAWTAGLADTDTQYF. The CDR3 DNA reads as TGTGCCTGGACCGCAGGACTAGCGGACACAGATACGCAGTATTTT. The genes are TRBV30 and TRBJ2-3; 10 positions match TRBD2. Germline values: CDR1 GTSNPN, CDR2 SVGIG (reference sequence). Trimming took 4 bases from V and 2 from J; bases not matched to a gene: 6. CDR3 length: 15 residues. Filled out from reference TRBV30 and TRBJ2-3, the complete variable domain reads SQTIHQWPATLVQPVGSPLSLECTVEGTSNPNLYWYRQAAGRGLQLLFYSVGIGQISSEVPQNLSASRPQDRQFILSSKKLLLSDSGFYLCAWTAGLADTDTQYFGPGTRLTVL.

This chain links TRBV7-8 with TRBJ1-5; the match to TRBD1 covers 9 bases. CDR3 length equals 14 residues. The germline V gene encodes CDR1 SGHVS and CDR2 FQNEAQ. Germline trimming cut 6 bases from V and 3 bases from J; bases unmatched to any gene: 3. DNA of the CDR3: TGTGCCAGCAGAGACAGGGGGACCAATCAGCCCCAGCATTTT. This encodes CASRDRGTNQPQHF.

The CDR3 is CASSLVSTGGNEQFF. CDR3 sequence (DNA): TGTGCCAGCAGCTTAGTGTCCACAGGGGGCAATGAGCAGTTCTTC. V is TRBV7-8 and J is TRBJ2-1, with 8 positions matching TRBD1. This CDR3 has 15 amino acids. CDR1 is SGHVS, CDR2 FQNEAQ, per germline. The J segment lost 6 bases and the V segment lost 1 base, leaving 5 bases of the junction unmatched.

This rearrangement joins TRBV9 to TRBJ2-3; 13 nucleotides line up with TRBD2. This CDR3 region has 16 residues. The germline V gene encodes CDR1 SGDLS and CDR2 YYNGEE. V lost 3 bases and J lost 6; bases outside the gene matches: 7. This chain's CDR3 is CASSAGLAGAADTQYF. CDR3 nucleotides: TGTGCCAGCAGCGCTGGACTAGCGGGGGCGGCTGATACGCAGTATTTT. Full variable domain (rest looked up from reference TRBV9 and TRBJ2-3): DSGVTQTPKHLITATGQRVTLRCSPRSGDLSVYWYQQSLDQGLQFLIQYYNGEERAKGNILERFSAQQFPDLHSELNLSSLELGDSALYFCASSAGLAGAADTQYFGPGTRLTVL.

This clone has only a few counts. The chain uses TRBV7-9 and TRBJ1-2; D call uncertain. Trimming stripped 5 bases from V and 3 bases from J, with 10 bases between. Germline V lookup: CDR1 SEHNR, CDR2 FQNEAQ (reference sequence). This CDR3 is 13 amino acids long. The CDR3 region is CASSVGNDYGYTF. CDR3 in DNA: TGTGCCAGCAGCGTCGGGAACGACTATGGCTACACCTTC.

CDR3 protein: CASSLGQGATYEQYF. The CDR3 DNA sequence: TGCGCCAGCAGCCTAGGACAAGGAGCTACCTACGAGCAGTACTTC. This chain joins TRBV5-1 and TRBJ2-7; a possible D gene is TRBD1 (5 bases). CDR3 size: 15 residues. Germline V gene sequence: CDR1 SGHRS, CDR2 YFSETQ. The V end lost 4 bases, the J end lost 2 bases, and 16 bases lay between the germline ends.

This clone has just one count. V is TRBV9 and J is TRBJ2-2; TRBD2 matches 8 bases. Trimming took 4 bases from V and 4 from J; bases not matched to a gene: 6. The CDR3 sequence is 15 residues long. Looked up from germline, CDR1 is SGDLS and CDR2 is YYNGEE. Here the CDR3 reads CASSPPGGATGELFF. The CDR3 region has the DNA TGTGCCAGCAGCCCCCCCGGGGGGGCCACCGGGGAGCTGTTTTTT.

The rearrangement joins TRBV6-6 to TRBJ1-1; D not certain. V was shortened by 8 bases and J by 5 bases, with 6 bases between the two germline ends. Per the germline V gene, CDR1 is MNHNY and CDR2 is SVGAGI (reference sequence). The CDR3 sequence is 10 residues long. CDR3 nucleotide sequence: TGTGCCAGCTGGGCGACTGAAGCTTTCTTT. Protein product: CASWATEAFF.

The chain is built from TRBV2 and TRBJ2-7; 14 bases align to TRBD2. The CDR3 has 14 residues. J lost 6 bases, V lost 7 bases, and 5 bases had no gene match. The germline V gene encodes CDR1 SNHLY and CDR2 FYNNEI. The CDR3 reads CASIGTSGGREQYF. DNA of the CDR3: TGTGCCAGCATAGGGACTAGCGGGGGACGCGAGCAGTACTTC.

This clone was observed at least ten times. The V and J genes are TRBV7-2 and TRBJ2-7; D remains ambiguous. V lost 2 bases and J lost 3, with 2 bases in between. The CDR3 length is 11 residues. In germline, CDR1 is SGHTA, CDR2 FQGNSA. For the CDR3, the DNA is TGTGCCAGCAGCTTATACTACGAGCAGTACTTC. This translates into CASSLYYEQYF. Full variable domain (remainder filled in from reference TRBV7-2 and TRBJ2-7): GAGVSQSPSNKVTEKGKDVELRCDPISGHTALYWYRQSLGQGLEFLIYFQGNSAPDKSGLPSDRFSAERTGGSVSTLTIQRTQQEDSAVYLCASSLYYEQYFGPGTRLTVT.

This chain uses TRBV7-9 with TRBJ1-1, with 7 bases lining up with TRBD1. Germline V lookup: CDR1 SEHNR, CDR2 FQNEAQ (reference sequence). There are 14 residues in the CDR3. J gave up 3 bases and V 5 bases, and 6 bases lay outside the gene matches. CDR3 sequence reads: CASSLGTEDTEAFF. Written as DNA, the CDR3 is TGTGCCAGCAGCCTCGGGACAGAGGACACTGAAGCTTTCTTT.

The CDR3 loop is CASSKVRAGGGKTNEKLFF. In DNA form, the CDR3 reads TGTGCCAGCAGCAAAGTAAGGGCAGGGGGCGGGAAGACTAATGAAAAACTGTTTTTT. V and J are TRBV21-1 and TRBJ1-4; the table's D call of TRBD1 was not tested on the DNA. TRBV21-1 is a recognized pseudogene. CDR3 length equals 19 residues.

This clone occurred once. The chain couples TRBV11-2 to TRBJ1-6; D remains unclear. The CDR3 contains 14 residues. Germline V gene data show CDR1 as SGHAT and CDR2 as FQNNGV. Deletions cut 5 bases from V and 9 bases from J, with 14 bases between. CDR3 in DNA: TGTGCCAGCAGCCCGGGTGGAGTAGGTTCACCCCTCCACTTT. Amino acid sequence: CASSPGGVGSPLHF.